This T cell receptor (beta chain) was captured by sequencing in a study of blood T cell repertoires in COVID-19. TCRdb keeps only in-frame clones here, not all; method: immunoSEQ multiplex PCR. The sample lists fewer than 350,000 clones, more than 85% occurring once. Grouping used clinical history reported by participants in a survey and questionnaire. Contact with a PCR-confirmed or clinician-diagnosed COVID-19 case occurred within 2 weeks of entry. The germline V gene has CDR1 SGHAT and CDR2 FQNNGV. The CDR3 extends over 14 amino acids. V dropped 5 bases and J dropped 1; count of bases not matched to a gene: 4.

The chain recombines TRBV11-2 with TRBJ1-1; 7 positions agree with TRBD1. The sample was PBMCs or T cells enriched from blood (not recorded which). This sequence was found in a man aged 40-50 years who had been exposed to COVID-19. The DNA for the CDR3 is TGTGCCAGCAGCCCTCGGACAGGGAACACTGAAGCTTTCTTT. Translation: CASSPRTGNTEAFF.